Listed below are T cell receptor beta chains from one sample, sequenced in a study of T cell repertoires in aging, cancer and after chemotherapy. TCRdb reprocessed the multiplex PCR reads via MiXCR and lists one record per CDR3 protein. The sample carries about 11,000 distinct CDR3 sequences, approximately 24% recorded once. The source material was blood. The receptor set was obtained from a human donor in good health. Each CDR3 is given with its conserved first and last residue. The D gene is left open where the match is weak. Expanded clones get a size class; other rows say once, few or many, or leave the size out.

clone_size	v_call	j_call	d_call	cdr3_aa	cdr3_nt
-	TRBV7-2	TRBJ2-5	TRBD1	CASSFRGQGALETQYF	TGTGCCAGCAGCTTCCGAGGACAGGGGGCTCTGGAGACCCAGTACTTC
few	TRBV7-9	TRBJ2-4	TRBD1	CASSSLQGKAKNIQYF	TGTGCCAGCAGCTCGTTACAGGGGAAGGCCAAAAACATTCAGTACTTC
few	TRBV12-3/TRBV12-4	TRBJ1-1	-	CASSLAGEATEAFF	TGTGCCAGCAGTTTAGCGGGTGAGGCCACTGAAGCTTTCTTT
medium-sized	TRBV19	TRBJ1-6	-	CASSIIGLGSPLHF	TGTGCCAGTAGTATTATCGGGTTGGGTTCACCCCTCCACTTT
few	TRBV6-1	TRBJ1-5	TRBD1	CASSGGQGGRSNQPQHF	TGTGCCAGCAGTGGTGGACAGGGTGGGAGAAGCAATCAGCCCCAGCATTTT
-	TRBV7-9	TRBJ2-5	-	CASSLIQETQYF	TGTGCCAGCAGCTTAATCCAAGAGACCCAGTACTTC
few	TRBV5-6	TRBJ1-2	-	CASSLAGSDYGYTF	TGTGCCAGCAGCTTGGCGGGTTCGGACTATGGCTACACCTTC
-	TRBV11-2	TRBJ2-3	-	CASSPLLLSTDTQYF	TGTGCCAGCAGCCCTTTGCTGCTTAGCACAGATACGCAGTATTTT
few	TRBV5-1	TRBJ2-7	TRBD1	CASSLWQGVEQYF	TGCGCCAGCAGCTTGTGGCAGGGGGTCGAGCAGTACTTC
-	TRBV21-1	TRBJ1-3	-	CASSRSRDQDPSGNTIYF	TGTGCCAGCAGCCGATCCCGTGACCAGGACCCCTCTGGAAACACCATATATTTT
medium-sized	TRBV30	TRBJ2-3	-	CAWSPQGPQYF	TGTGCCTGGAGTCCGCAGGGGCCGCAGTATTTT
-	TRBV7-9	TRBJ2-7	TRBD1	CASSLQGQGSDEQYF	TGTGCCAGCAGCCTACAGGGACAGGGGTCCGACGAGCAGTACTTC
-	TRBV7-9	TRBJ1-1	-	CASSHMALDSFF	TGTGCCAGCAGCCATATGGCGCTGGATTCTTTCTTT
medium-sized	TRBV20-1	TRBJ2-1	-	CSARTARGYYNEQFF	TGCAGTGCTAGAACTGCGCGCGGTTACTACAATGAGCAGTTCTTC
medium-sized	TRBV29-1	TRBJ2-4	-	CSVLDGENIQYF	TGCAGCGTTCTTGACGGGGAAAACATTCAGTACTTC
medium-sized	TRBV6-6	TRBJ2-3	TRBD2	CASSFPAGGDTQYF	TGTGCCAGCAGTTTCCCGGCGGGGGGGGATACGCAGTATTTT
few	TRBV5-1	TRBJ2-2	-	CASSLREFSNTGELFF	TGCGCCAGCAGCTTGCGGGAGTTCTCGAACACCGGGGAGCTGTTTTTT
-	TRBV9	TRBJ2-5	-	CASSVASGETQYF	TGTGCCAGCAGCGTAGCATCTGGGGAGACCCAGTACTTC
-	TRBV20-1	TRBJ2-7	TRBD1	CRARRQGAIEQYF	TGCAGGGCTAGGCGGCAGGGGGCGATCGAGCAGTACTTC
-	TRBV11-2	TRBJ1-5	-	CASSWQGNQPQHF	TGTGCCAGCAGCTGGCAGGGCAATCAGCCCCAGCATTTT
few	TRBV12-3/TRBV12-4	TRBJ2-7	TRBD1	CASRGDRVEQYF	TGTGCCAGCAGGGGGGACAGGGTCGAGCAGTACTTC
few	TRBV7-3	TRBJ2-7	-	CASSQRGGDYEQYF	TGTGCCAGCAGCCAACGCGGGGGCGACTACGAGCAGTACTTC
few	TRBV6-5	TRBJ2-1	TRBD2	CASSSLAGALTEQFF	TGTGCCAGCAGTTCATTAGCGGGGGCGTTAACGGAGCAGTTCTTC
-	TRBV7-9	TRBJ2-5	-	CASSGATREETQYF	TGTGCCAGCAGCGGGGCGACTAGGGAAGAGACCCAGTACTTC
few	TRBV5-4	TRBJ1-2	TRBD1	CASSLDRGHTVFYGYTF	TGTGCCAGCAGCTTGGACAGGGGGCATACGGTCTTCTATGGCTACACCTTC
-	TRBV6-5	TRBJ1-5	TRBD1	CASRAGTGNQPQHF	TGTGCCAGCAGAGCCGGGACAGGGAATCAGCCCCAGCATTTT
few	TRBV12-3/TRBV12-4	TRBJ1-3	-	CASRLPHRDPGNTIYF	TGTGCCAGCAGGCTCCCCCACAGGGACCCTGGAAACACCATATATTTT
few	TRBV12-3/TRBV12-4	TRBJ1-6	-	CASSFSGINSPLHF	TGTGCCAGCAGTTTTTCCGGGATTAATTCACCCCTCCACTTT
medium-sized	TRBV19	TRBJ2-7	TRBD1	CASRPNPGQGNYEQYF	TGTGCCAGTAGGCCAAACCCGGGACAGGGTAACTACGAGCAGTACTTC
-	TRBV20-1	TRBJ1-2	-	CSASVWEAANYGYTF	TGCAGTGCTAGCGTTTGGGAGGCTGCGAACTATGGCTACACCTTC
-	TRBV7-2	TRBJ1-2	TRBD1	CASSPGQGGLGYTF	TGTGCCAGCAGCCCGGGACAGGGAGGGCTTGGCTACACCTTC
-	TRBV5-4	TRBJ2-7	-	CASSLAMREWGEQYF	TGTGCCAGCAGCTTGGCCATGAGAGAGTGGGGCGAGCAGTACTTC
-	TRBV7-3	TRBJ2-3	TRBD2	CASSLTPRGGAADTQYF	TGTGCCAGCAGCTTAACCCCTCGCGGGGGGGCGGCAGATACGCAGTATTTT
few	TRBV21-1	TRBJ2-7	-	CASSKVILGQSFYEQYF	TGTGCCAGCAGCAAGGTAATTCTAGGACAGTCCTTCTACGAGCAGTACTTC
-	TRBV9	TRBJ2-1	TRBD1	CASSVDPTGEYNEQFF	TGTGCCAGCAGCGTAGACCCGACAGGGGAGTACAATGAGCAGTTCTTC
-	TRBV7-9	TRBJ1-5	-	CASSWGMGGEQPQHF	TGTGCCAGCAGCTGGGGGATGGGGGGTGAACAGCCCCAGCATTTT
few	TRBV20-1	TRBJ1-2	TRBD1	CSGAWTGAGGYTF	TGCAGTGGGGCCTGGACAGGGGCCGGGGGCTACACCTTC
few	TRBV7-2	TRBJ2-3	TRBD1	CASRQMGQSTDTQYF	TGTGCCAGCAGGCAAATGGGACAGAGCACAGATACGCAGTATTTT
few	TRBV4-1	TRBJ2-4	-	CASSQGGNKNIQYF	TGCGCCAGCAGCCAAGGGGGTAACAAAAACATTCAGTACTTC
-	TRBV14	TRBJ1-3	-	CASSQVRGNTIYF	TGTGCCAGCAGCCAAGTCCGCGGAAACACCATATATTTT
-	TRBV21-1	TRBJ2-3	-	CASSRRQGLEGADSSTDTQYF	TGTGCCAGCAGCAGAAGACAGGGCCTCGAAGGGGCCGATTCCAGCACAGATACGCAGTATTTT
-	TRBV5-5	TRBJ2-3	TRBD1	CASSLRQGAQDTQYF	TGTGCCAGCAGCTTGCGGCAGGGGGCGCAGGATACGCAGTATTTT
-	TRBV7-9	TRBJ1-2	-	CASSSGPGYTF	TGTGCCAGCAGCTCAGGGCCTGGCTACACCTTC
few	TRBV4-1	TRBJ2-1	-	CASSQVSRVLKNEQFF	TGCGCCAGCAGCCAAGTTAGCAGGGTTTTGAAGAATGAGCAGTTCTTC
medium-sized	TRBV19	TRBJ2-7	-	CASSIVGTSSEQYF	TGTGCCAGTAGTATAGTCGGGACATCATCCGAGCAGTACTTC
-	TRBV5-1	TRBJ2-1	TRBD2	CASSYSGGYNEQFF	TGCGCCAGCAGCTATAGCGGGGGGTACAATGAGCAGTTCTTT
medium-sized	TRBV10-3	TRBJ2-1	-	CAISETLGTMGNEQFF	TGTGCCATCAGTGAGACCCTAGGGACAATGGGGAATGAGCAGTTCTTC
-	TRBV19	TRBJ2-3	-	CASSIRFSTDTQYF	TGTGCCAGTAGTATCCGGTTTAGCACAGATACGCAGTATTTT
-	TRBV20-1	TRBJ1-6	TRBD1	CSGRQGAYNSPLHF	TGCAGTGGTAGGCAGGGGGCCTATAATTCACCCCTCCACTTT
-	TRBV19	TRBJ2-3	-	CASGAELAFTDTQYF	TGTGCCAGTGGAGCGGAACTAGCTTTCACAGATACGCAGTATTTT
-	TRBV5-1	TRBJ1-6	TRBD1	CASSGGTVDSPLHF	TGCGCCAGCAGCGGCGGGACAGTCGATTCACCCCTCCACTTT
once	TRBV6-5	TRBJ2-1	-	CASSVEGMGLFNEQFF	TGTGCCAGCAGCGTAGAGGGAATGGGACTTTTCAATGAGCAGTTCTTC
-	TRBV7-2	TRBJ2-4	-	CASSLTSRGAKNIQYF	TGTGCCAGCAGCCTAACATCCCGGGGAGCCAAAAACATTCAGTACTTC
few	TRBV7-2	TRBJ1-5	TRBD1	CASSPDRGLQPQHF	TGTGCCAGCAGCCCGGACAGGGGGCTTCAGCCCCAGCATTTT
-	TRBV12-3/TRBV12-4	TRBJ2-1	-	CASSSGPNEQFF	TGTGCCAGCAGTTCGGGCCCGAATGAGCAGTTCTTC
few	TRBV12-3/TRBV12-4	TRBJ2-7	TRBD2	CASSLVTGTSGHEQYF	TGTGCCAGCAGTTTGGTTACCGGGACTAGCGGCCACGAGCAGTACTTC
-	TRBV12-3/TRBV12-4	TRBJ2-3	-	CASSETGTWPNTQYF	TGTGCCAGCAGTGAGACCGGGACATGGCCTAATACGCAGTATTTT
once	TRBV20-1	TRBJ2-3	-	CSARGQGDTQYF	TGCAGTGCTAGAGGTCAGGGGGATACGCAGTATTTT
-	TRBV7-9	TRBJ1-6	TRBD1	CASSPGDRGGSPLHF	TGTGCCAGCAGCCCCGGAGACAGGGGAGGTTCACCCCTCCACTTT